The entry below describes one T cell receptor (beta chain). No antigen is known for it. A much bigger clone sits one base away, suggesting this may be a read error. CDR3 size: 18 residues. The ends lost 2 bases at V and 4 bases at J; junction bases unmatched: 14. CDR1 MNHEY and CDR2 SVGEGT come from the germline V gene. Through Arm-PCR of CDR3 regions and iRepertoire HTBI primers, TCR beta libraries were built. Each CDR3 protein gets one entry after TCRdb re-called the multiplex PCR reads with MiXCR. This table has more than 350,000 distinct CDR3 sequences, about 15% appearing once. The time point was: newly diagnosed GD, antithyroid drugs for less than 3 months. After RNA was extracted from PBMCs, the TCR library was made from it. These data belong to a study of regulatory T cells in long-lasting Graves disease. Study conclusions and caveats: Favored gene segments in persistent disease were TRBV28, TRBJ1-2 and TRBJ2-5.

The data also belong to a second study, concerning T cells in Graves' hyperthyroidism and ophthalmopathy. This second study says: Thyroid ultrasound, orbital computed tomography, clinical symptoms, and serum thyroxine and TRAb underpinned diagnoses. Using the HTBI primer set, a first-round RT-PCR was run on the TCR CDR3. Most thyroid clonotypes with frequency above 0.001 were detected in blood.

The chain employs TRBV6-2 or TRBV6-3 and TRBJ2-1, with 7 bases lining up with TRBD2. The TCR was taken from a woman under 40 with Graves disease. The material sequenced was peripheral blood mononuclear cells (PBMCs), taken at new diagnosis, from a patient treated with antithyroid drugs. The CDR3 DNA sequence: TGTGCCAGCAGTTACCCGAGGGAGAAGCGGGGACGGTACAATGAGCAGTTCTTC. It specifies CASSYPREKRGRYNEQFF.